This T cell receptor (beta chain) was sequenced during a study of beta chain features in type 1 diabetes. Overall study context: Patients and healthy donors were similar in age, gender and cell yields.

Trimming removed 4 bases at V and 6 bases at J, with 10 bases between. The V gene's germline CDR1 is SGHAT and CDR2 FQNNGV. The CDR3 is 13 amino acids. The investigators reverse transcribed all of the isolated RNA, so they sequenced expressed TCRB transcripts. Profiled with immunoSEQ multiplex PCR; TCRdb holds only in-frame clones, not every one. The sample comprises around 160,000 clones, about 8.1% of which are singletons, and around 0.5% rests with the top ten. This clone was found a few times. As yet, its antigen is unknown. Study-level results: Moderately but significantly shorter TCRB CDR3s were found in Type 1 diabetes patients in all four CD4+ subsets. Among patients, naive, central memory and Treg TCRB repertoires appeared more similar than among healthy donors.

The source is a woman younger than 35 with type 1 diabetes. V gene TRBV11-2 combines with J gene TRBJ2-1, with D possibly being TRBD2 (5 bases). The sample was central memory CD4+ T cells from blood. In DNA form, the CDR3 reads TGTGCCAGCAGCTGGTCTAGCCCCAATGAGCAGTTCTTC. Translation gives CASSWSSPNEQFF.